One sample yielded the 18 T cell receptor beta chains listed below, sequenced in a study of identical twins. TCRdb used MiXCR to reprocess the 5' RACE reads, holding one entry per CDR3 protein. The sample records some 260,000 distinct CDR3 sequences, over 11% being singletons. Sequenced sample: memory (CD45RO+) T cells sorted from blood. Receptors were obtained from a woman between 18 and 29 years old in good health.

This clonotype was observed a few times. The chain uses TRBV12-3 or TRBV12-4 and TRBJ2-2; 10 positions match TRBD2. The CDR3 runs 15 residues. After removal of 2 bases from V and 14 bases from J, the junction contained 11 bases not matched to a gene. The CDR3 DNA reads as TGTGCCAGCAGTTTAAGTTCCCTAGCGGGGGTCGTTCTGTTTTTT. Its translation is CASSLSSLAGVVLFF.

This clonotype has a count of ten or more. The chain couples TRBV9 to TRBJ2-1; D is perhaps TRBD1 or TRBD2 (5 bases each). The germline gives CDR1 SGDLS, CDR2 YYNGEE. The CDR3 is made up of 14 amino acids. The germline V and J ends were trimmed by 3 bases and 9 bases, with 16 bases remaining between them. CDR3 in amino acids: CASSEGNRGGEQFF. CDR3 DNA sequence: TGTGCCAGCAGCGAGGGGAATCGGGGCGGTGAGCAGTTCTTC.

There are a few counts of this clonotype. CDR3 DNA sequence: TGTGCCAGCAGTGCTTGGGCTAGCGGGGAGGATACGCAGTATTTT. Protein product: CASSAWASGEDTQYF. The chain joins TRBV2 to TRBJ2-3, with TRBD2 matching 9 bases. Germline V gene sequence: CDR1 SNHLY, CDR2 FYNNEI. The V segment lost 4 bases and the J segment 6 bases; nucleotides outside the gene matches: 8. This CDR3 is 15 amino acids long. The full variable domain, its missing parts supplied by reference TRBV2 and TRBJ2-3, is EPEVTQTPSHQVTQMGQEVILRCVPISNHLYFYWYRQILGQKVEFLVSFYNNEISEKSEIFDDQFSVERPDGSNFTLKIRSTKLEDSAMYFCASSAWASGEDTQYFGPGTRLTVL.

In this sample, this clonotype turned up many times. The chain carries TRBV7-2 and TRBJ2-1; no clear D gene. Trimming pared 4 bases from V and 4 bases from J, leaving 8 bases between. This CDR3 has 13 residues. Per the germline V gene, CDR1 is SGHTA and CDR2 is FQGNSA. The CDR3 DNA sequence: TGTGCCAGCAGCTCGGTTGGATACAATGAGCAGTTCTTC. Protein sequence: CASSSVGYNEQFF.

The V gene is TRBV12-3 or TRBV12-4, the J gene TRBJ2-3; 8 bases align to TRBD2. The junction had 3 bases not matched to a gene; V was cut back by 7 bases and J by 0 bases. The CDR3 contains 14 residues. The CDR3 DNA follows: TGTGCCAGCAACTTAGCGGGGAGCACAGATACGCAGTATTTT. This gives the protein CASNLAGSTDTQYF.

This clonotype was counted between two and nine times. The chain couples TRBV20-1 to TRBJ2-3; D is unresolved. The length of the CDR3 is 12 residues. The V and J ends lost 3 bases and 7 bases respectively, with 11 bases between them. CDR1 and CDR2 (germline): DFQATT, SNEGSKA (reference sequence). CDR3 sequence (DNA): TGCAGTGCTAGGCCCGACCAGCATACGCAGTATTTT. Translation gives CSARPDQHTQYF.

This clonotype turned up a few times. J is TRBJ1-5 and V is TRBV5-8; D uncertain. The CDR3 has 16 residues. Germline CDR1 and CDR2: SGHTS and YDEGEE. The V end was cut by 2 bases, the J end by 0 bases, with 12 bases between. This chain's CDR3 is CASSFFAGNSNQPQHF. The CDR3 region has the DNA TGTGCCAGCAGCTTTTTTGCCGGAAATAGCAATCAGCCCCAGCATTTT.

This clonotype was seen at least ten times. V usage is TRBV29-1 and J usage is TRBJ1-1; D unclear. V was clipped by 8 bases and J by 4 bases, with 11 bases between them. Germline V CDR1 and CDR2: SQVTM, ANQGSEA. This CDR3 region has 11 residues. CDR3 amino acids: CSTRETTEAFF. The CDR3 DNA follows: TGCAGCACCCGGGAGACCACTGAAGCTTTCTTT.

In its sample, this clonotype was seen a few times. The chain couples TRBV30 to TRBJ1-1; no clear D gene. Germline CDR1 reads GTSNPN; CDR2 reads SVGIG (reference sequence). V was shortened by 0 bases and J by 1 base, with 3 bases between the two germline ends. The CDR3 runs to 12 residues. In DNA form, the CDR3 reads TGTGCCTGGAGTGTGGGGAACACTGAAGCTTTCTTT. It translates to CAWSVGNTEAFF.

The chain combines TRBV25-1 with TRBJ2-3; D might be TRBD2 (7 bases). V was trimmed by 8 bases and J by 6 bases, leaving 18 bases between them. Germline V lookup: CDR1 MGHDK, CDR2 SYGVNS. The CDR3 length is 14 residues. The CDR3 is CASAWGGARDTQYF. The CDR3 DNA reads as TGTGCCAGCGCCTGGGGGGGGGCAAGGGATACGCAGTATTTT.

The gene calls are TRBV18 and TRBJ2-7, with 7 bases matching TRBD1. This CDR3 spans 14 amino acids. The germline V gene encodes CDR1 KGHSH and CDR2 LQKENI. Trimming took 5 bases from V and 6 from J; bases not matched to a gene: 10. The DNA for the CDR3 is TGTGCCAGCTCATCCTCGACAGGGAAGGGCGAGCAGTACTTC. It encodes CASSSSTGKGEQYF.

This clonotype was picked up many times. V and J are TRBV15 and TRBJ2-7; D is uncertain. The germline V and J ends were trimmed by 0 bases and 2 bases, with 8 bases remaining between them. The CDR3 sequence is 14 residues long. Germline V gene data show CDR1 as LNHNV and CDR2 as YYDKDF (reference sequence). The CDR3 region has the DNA TGTGCCACCAGCAGAGAGGTGGGAACCTACGAGCAGTACTTC. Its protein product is CATSREVGTYEQYF.

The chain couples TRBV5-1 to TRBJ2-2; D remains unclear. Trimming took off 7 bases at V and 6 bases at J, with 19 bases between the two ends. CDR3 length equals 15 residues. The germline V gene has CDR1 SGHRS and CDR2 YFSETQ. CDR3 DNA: TGCGCCAGCCGATTTTTACCGAATCGTGCCGGGGAGCTGTTTTTT. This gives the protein CASRFLPNRAGELFF.

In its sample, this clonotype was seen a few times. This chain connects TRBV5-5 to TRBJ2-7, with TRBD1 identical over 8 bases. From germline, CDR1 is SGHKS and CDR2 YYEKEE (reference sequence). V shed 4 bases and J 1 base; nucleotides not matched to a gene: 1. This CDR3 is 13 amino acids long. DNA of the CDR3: TGTGCCAGCAGCAGGGACAGGTCCTACGAGCAGTACTTC. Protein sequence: CASSRDRSYEQYF.

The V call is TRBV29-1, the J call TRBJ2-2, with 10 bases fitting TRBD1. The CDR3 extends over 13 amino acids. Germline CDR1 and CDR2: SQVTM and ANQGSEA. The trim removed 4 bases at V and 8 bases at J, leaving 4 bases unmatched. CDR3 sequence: CSVAGQGPGELFF. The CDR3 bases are TGCAGCGTTGCGGGACAGGGGCCGGGGGAGCTGTTTTTT.

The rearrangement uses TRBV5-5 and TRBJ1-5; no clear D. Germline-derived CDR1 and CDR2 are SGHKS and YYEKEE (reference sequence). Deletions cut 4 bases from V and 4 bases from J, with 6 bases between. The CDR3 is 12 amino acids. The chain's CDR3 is CASSEGNQPQHF. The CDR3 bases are TGTGCCAGCAGCGAGGGAAATCAGCCCCAGCATTTT.

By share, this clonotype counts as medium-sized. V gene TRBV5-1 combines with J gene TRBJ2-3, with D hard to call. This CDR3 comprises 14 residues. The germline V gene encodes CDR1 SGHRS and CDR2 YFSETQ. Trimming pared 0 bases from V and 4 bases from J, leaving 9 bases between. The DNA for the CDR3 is TGCGCCAGCAGCTTGGACCAGGCCTCAGATACGCAGTATTTT. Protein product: CASSLDQASDTQYF.

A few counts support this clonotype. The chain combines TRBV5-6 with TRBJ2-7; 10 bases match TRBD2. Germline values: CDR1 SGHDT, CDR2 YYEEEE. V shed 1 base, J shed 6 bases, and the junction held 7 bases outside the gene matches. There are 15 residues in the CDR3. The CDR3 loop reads CASSLRGSGRSEQYF. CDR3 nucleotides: TGTGCCAGCAGCTTGAGAGGTAGCGGGAGGTCCGAGCAGTACTTC.